This T cell receptor beta chain was captured by sequencing in a study of cytomegalovirus exposure and HLA in healthy donors. V dropped 4 bases and J dropped 5; count of bases not matched to a gene: 12. CDR1 and CDR2 (germline): SGHRS, YFSETQ. This CDR3 is 16 amino acids long. The assay was immunoSEQ multiplex PCR, and TCRdb's table has in-frame clones only and misses some. The sample carries roughly 250,000 clones, around nine tenths recorded once. Comment on this clone: No antigen is known for it.

Overall study results and limits: A later analysis found first-cohort TCR clusters tended to co-occur in the 130 or so validation repertoires. Among TCR beta chains, those listed as cytomegalovirus-associated numbered around 160. Reports described diagnosis of cytomegalovirus status by the classifier as highly specific and sensitive.

The TCR comes from a young man in good health and CMV-seronegative. Material: PBMCs. The gene calls are TRBV5-1 and TRBJ2-5, with 9 bases fitting TRBD2. The CDR3 is CASSTGLAGDEETQYF. CDR3 DNA: TGCGCCAGCAGCACGGGGTTAGCGGGAGACGAGGAGACCCAGTACTTC. Using reference TRBV5-1 and TRBJ2-5 for the parts outside the CDR3, the full variable domain is KAGVTQTPRYLIKTRGQQVTLSCSPISGHRSVSWYQQTPGQGLQFLFEYFSETQRNKGNFPGRFSGRQFSNSRSEMNVSTLELGDSALYLCASSTGLAGDEETQYFGPGTRLLVL.